This T cell receptor beta chain was found in a study of T cell responses to AZD1222 COVID-19 vaccine. Study in general: Both about-4-week and about-12-week second-dose recipients were combined. General study points: The donors showed a predominance of white British ancestry and of females, with possible underestimation of clonal diversity.

Measured with immunoSEQ multiplex PCR; TCRdb has only the in-frame clones, and not every one. The sample records 100,000 to 140,000 clones, around nine tenths being singletons. The V end lost 4 bases, the J end lost 2 bases, and 14 bases lay between the germline ends. The germline V gene has CDR1 ENHRY and CDR2 SYGVKD. The CDR3 is made up of 15 amino acids. With respect to this clone: Its antigen is as yet unknown.

This receptor was taken from an adult in good health. The chain has TRBV10-3 and TRBJ1-1, with D perhaps matching TRBD1 (5 bases). The sample consisted of peripheral blood, taken on day 0 of AZD1222 vaccination. CDR3 DNA: TGTGCCATCAGTGGACCGACAGCAGCAAACACTGAAGCTTTCTTT. Encoded protein: CAISGPTAANTEAFF.